Following are 25 T cell receptor beta chains from one sample sequenced in a study of T cell changes during pregnancy in multiple sclerosis. TCRdb's table, derived via immunoSEQ multiplex PCR, lists solely in-frame clones and lacks some. In the table there are 67,000 or so clones, 85% to 95% of which are singletons. The sample was CD8+ T cells from peripheral blood mononuclear cells, taken in the third trimester of pregnancy. These receptor sequences come from a female donor in good health, enrolled as a control in a pregnancy study.

The chain carries TRBV9 and TRBJ1-1; D gene ambiguous. CDR1 SGDLS and CDR2 YYNGEE come from the germline V gene. The CDR3 consists of 13 residues. The V end lost 0 bases, the J end lost 0 bases, and 3 bases lay between the germline ends. Here the CDR3 reads CASSVDMNTEAFF. The CDR3 region has the DNA TGTGCCAGCAGCGTAGATATGAACACTGAAGCTTTCTTT.

This clone has just one count. The chain joins TRBV7-8 to TRBJ1-4, with 9 bases fitting TRBD1. CDR1 and CDR2 from the germline V gene are SGHVS and FQNEAQ. Trimming removed 6 bases from V and 0 bases from J; junction bases left unmatched: 8. The CDR3 has 17 residues. The CDR3 DNA sequence: TGTGCCAGCAGTTTTACAGGGGGCGACGCAACTAATGAAAAACTGTTTTTT. It yields the protein CASSFTGGDATNEKLFF.

This chain uses TRBV19 with TRBJ1-4; 8 bases are shared with TRBD1. Losses at the gene ends were 0 bases for V and 7 bases for J; bases not matched to a gene: 4. CDR3 length: 15 residues. The germline CDR1 and CDR2 sequences are LNHDA and SQIVND (reference sequence). The DNA of the CDR3 is TGTGCCAGTAGTATAGACGGACAGGGTAGTGAAAAACTGTTTTTT. Translated, it gives CASSIDGQGSEKLFF.

CDR3 loop: CASCLGLPLYNEQFF. The CDR3 bases are TGTGCCAGCTGCCTGGGACTACCTCTGTACAATGAGCAGTTCTTC. This sequence joins TRBV5-8 and TRBJ2-1, with 7 bases that match TRBD2. CDR3 length: 15 amino acids. Losses at the gene ends were 7 bases for V and 4 bases for J; bases not matched to a gene: 11. Germline V gene lookup returns CDR1 SGHTS and CDR2 YDEGEE.

The chain is built from TRBV5-6 and TRBJ2-1; D may be TRBD1 (6 bases). CDR1 is SGHDT, CDR2 YYEEEE, per germline. CDR3 size: 19 residues. Trimming removed 4 bases from V and 0 bases from J, with 23 bases in between. The CDR3 loop is CASSARGDTPNFSYNEQFF. Here the CDR3 DNA reads TGTGCCAGCAGCGCCAGGGGCGACACCCCAAACTTCTCCTACAATGAGCAGTTCTTC. Full variable domain (remainder filled in from reference TRBV5-6 and TRBJ2-1): DAGVTQSPTHLIKTRGQQVTLRCSPKSGHDTVSWYQQALGQGPQFIFQYYEEEERQRGNFPDRFSGHQFPNYSSELNVNALLLGDSALYLCASSARGDTPNFSYNEQFFGPGTRLTVL.

The chain has TRBV4-3 and TRBJ2-7, with 7 bases aligning to TRBD1. Germline V gives CDR1 LGHNA, CDR2 YSLEER. This CDR3 contains 14 residues. The J segment lost 3 bases and the V segment lost 2 bases, leaving 4 bases of the junction unmatched. Written as DNA, the CDR3 is TGCGCCAGCAGCCAATCTAACAGGGGCTACGAGCAGTACTTC. Protein: CASSQSNRGYEQYF.

This clone was seen a single time. The chain couples TRBV27 to TRBJ2-3, with TRBD2 matching 9 bases. CDR1 and CDR2 from the germline V gene are MNHEY and SMNVEV (reference sequence). After removal of 2 bases from V and 6 bases from J, the junction contained 6 bases not matched to a gene. This CDR3 comprises 15 residues. Written as DNA, the CDR3 is TGTGCCAGCAGTTTAGAGCGGGGGGCTGGGGATACGCAGTATTTT. Translation gives CASSLERGAGDTQYF.

This chain uses TRBV30 with TRBJ1-2, with 10 nucleotides matching TRBD1. The J segment lost 6 bases and the V segment lost 4 bases, leaving 8 bases of the junction unmatched. Germline V lookup: CDR1 GTSNPN, CDR2 SVGIG (reference sequence). The CDR3 totals 14 residues. The DNA of the CDR3 is TGTGCCTGGACGACCGGGACAGGGGATCATGGCTACACCTTC. Protein: CAWTTGTGDHGYTF.

This CDR3 is CASGQTGIWLDTIYF. DNA for the CDR3: TGTGCTAGTGGCCAAACAGGAATTTGGTTAGACACCATATATTTT. This chain links TRBV12-5 with TRBJ1-3, with a tentative D call TRBD1 (5 bases). The CDR3 loop spans 15 amino acids. V lost 6 bases and J 8 bases, leaving 20 bases between the germline ends. The germline CDR1 and CDR2 sequences are LGHNT and FRNRAP. The full variable domain, rest sourced from reference TRBV12-5 and TRBJ1-3, is DARVTQTPRHKVTEMGQEVTMRCQPILGHNTVFWYRQTMMQGLELLAYFRNRAPLDDSGMPKDRFSAEMPDATLATLKIQPSEPRDSAVYFCASGQTGIWLDTIYFGEGSWLTVV.

The chain couples TRBV10-3 to TRBJ1-2; no firm D call. This CDR3 contains 15 residues. V gave up 11 bases and J gave up 5 bases, with 24 bases separating them. The germline gives CDR1 ENHRY, CDR2 SYGVKD. The CDR3 nucleotides read TGTGCCGTTATGTCCTTGGGCAGCGGCCCGTATGGCTACACCTTC. Amino acids: CAVMSLGSGPYGYTF.

This clone was found once. J is TRBJ2-7 and V is TRBV7-6, with D perhaps matching TRBD2 (5 bases). The CDR3 has 12 residues. CDR1 is SGHVS and CDR2 is FNYEAQ in the germline V gene. V lost 2 bases and J 5 bases, leaving 7 bases between the germline ends. CDR3 loop: CASSLSGNEQYF. CDR3 DNA: TGTGCCAGCAGCTTATCCGGGAACGAGCAGTACTTC.

The chain uses TRBV6-5 and TRBJ2-7, with D unresolved. Trimming took 1 base from V and 3 from J, leaving 10 bases between them. The germline CDR1 and CDR2 sequences are MNHEY and SVGAGI. This CDR3 has 14 residues. DNA for the CDR3: TGTGCCAGCAGTTACTTAATATCGGGCTACGAGCAGTACTTC. This gives the protein CASSYLISGYEQYF.

The chain joins TRBV29-1 to TRBJ1-4; the D gene is possibly TRBD1 (5 bases). The CDR3 runs to 15 residues. The V end lost 0 bases, the J end lost 6 bases, and 14 bases lay between the germline ends. Germline CDR1 and CDR2: SQVTM and ANQGSEA. CDR3 amino acids: CSVEDRQGGYEKLFF. CDR3 nucleotides: TGCAGCGTTGAAGATCGCCAGGGAGGATATGAAAAACTGTTTTTT. Full variable domain (remainder filled in from reference TRBV29-1 and TRBJ1-4): SAVISQKPSRDICQRGTSLTIQCQVDSQVTMMFWYRQQPGQSLTLIATANQGSEATYESGFVIDKFPISRPNLTFSTLTVSNMSPEDSSIYLCSVEDRQGGYEKLFFGSGTQLSVL.

This clone was seen only once. V usage is TRBV30 and J usage is TRBJ1-2; weak D call: TRBD1 (6 bases). Germline loops: CDR1 GTSNPN, CDR2 SVGIG (reference sequence). The CDR3 is 12 amino acids. V was trimmed by 4 bases and J by 5 bases, leaving 11 bases between them. DNA for the CDR3: TGTGCCTGGATTCTCCAGGGGTATGGCTACACCTTC. It encodes CAWILQGYGYTF.

The V and J genes are TRBV11-2 and TRBJ1-2; D ambiguous. Germline V gives CDR1 SGHAT, CDR2 FQNNGV. The CDR3 sequence is 16 residues long. Deletions cut 1 base from V and 5 bases from J, with 17 bases between. CDR3 nucleotide sequence: TGTGCCAGCAGCTTAGCCCCGGCACAGTCCGTTTATGGCTACACCTTC. Amino acid sequence: CASSLAPAQSVYGYTF.

The CDR3 sequence: CASSQDRGTGEHYGYTF. DNA for the CDR3: TGCGCCAGCAGCCAAGATAGGGGGACAGGAGAGCACTATGGCTACACCTTC. V and J are TRBV4-3 and TRBJ1-2, with 8 bases aligning to TRBD1. The trim removed 0 bases at V and 3 bases at J, leaving 9 bases unmatched. Germline assignment: CDR1 LGHNA and CDR2 YSLEER. This CDR3 region has 17 residues.

V gene TRBV4-3 combines with J gene TRBJ2-3, with 11 bases matching TRBD2. The germline CDR1 and CDR2 sequences are LGHNA and YSLEER. There are 15 residues in the CDR3. With V trimmed by 0 bases and J by 6 bases, 2 bases remained unmatched. The CDR3 bases are TGCGCCAGCAGCCAAGACAGGACTAGCGGGGATACGCAGTATTTT. It yields the protein CASSQDRTSGDTQYF.

This clone was observed a single time. This sequence joins TRBV9 and TRBJ2-1; 12 positions match TRBD2. The CDR3 has 14 residues. Germline CDR1 reads SGDLS; CDR2 reads YYNGEE. V gave up 8 bases and J gave up 7 bases; unmatched junction bases: 7. The CDR3 reads CASGTSGFMNEQFF. Written as DNA, the CDR3 is TGTGCCAGTGGGACTAGCGGGTTTATGAATGAGCAGTTCTTC.

The chain couples TRBV19 to TRBJ1-2; the D gene is possibly TRBD1 (6 bases). The CDR3 sequence is 13 residues long. V dropped 6 bases and J dropped 2 bases, with 10 bases sitting between them. The germline V gene has CDR1 LNHDA and CDR2 SQIVND (reference sequence). As DNA, the CDR3 is TGTGCCAGTAGCCAAACAGGGAACTATGGCTACACCTTC. Residues: CASSQTGNYGYTF.

The V gene is TRBV6-5, the J gene TRBJ1-1; TRBD1 matches at 9 bases. Trimming cost V 0 bases and J 5 bases; bases outside gene matches: 4. The germline CDR1 and CDR2 sequences are MNHEY and SVGAGI. This CDR3 region has 15 residues. Here the CDR3 reads CASSYSPTGGTEAFF. CDR3 DNA sequence: TGTGCCAGCAGTTACTCCCCGACAGGGGGGACTGAAGCTTTCTTT.

This clone occurred once. V and J are TRBV13 and TRBJ1-4; D is unresolved. This CDR3 spans 12 amino acids. Germline values: CDR1 PRHDT, CDR2 FYEKMQ (reference sequence). Deletions cut 4 bases from V and 5 bases from J, with 5 bases between. The CDR3 DNA follows: TGTGCCAGCAGCTCCCTAAATGAAAAACTGTTTTTT. Its translation: CASSSLNEKLFF.

The chain joins TRBV9 to TRBJ2-1, with 9 bases lining up with TRBD1. V was pared by 7 bases and J by 0 bases, with 11 bases of the junction left unmatched. The germline V gene has CDR1 SGDLS and CDR2 YYNGEE. The CDR3 sequence is 17 residues long. The DNA for the CDR3 is TGTGCCAGCGGGGGACAGGGTGGAGCTAGCTCCTACAATGAGCAGTTCTTC. Translated: CASGGQGGASSYNEQFF.

V is TRBV6-1 and J is TRBJ1-2; TRBD1 agrees at 7 bases. Germline CDR1 and CDR2: MNHNS and SASEGT. The ends lost 10 bases at V and 3 bases at J; junction bases unmatched: 5. This CDR3 contains 12 residues. CDR3 protein: CAIRDSYYGYTF. CDR3 DNA: TGTGCCATCCGGGACAGCTACTATGGCTACACCTTC.

The chain joins TRBV27 to TRBJ1-2, with 10 bases fitting TRBD1. Germline lookup yields CDR1 MNHEY and CDR2 SMNVEV (reference sequence). The CDR3 contains 16 residues. V was clipped by 2 bases and J by 7 bases; unmatched bases: 10. CDR3 sequence (DNA): TGTGCCAGCAGTTTAGGGGTCGGGACAGGGGTGATTGGCTACACCTTC. Translation gives CASSLGVGTGVIGYTF.

This clone has more than one count but fewer than ten. The junction and the germline gene differ at one end; a read error may be behind it. V is TRBV7-7 and J is TRBJ2-3; TRBD2 matches 12 bases. Germline V gene sequence: CDR1 SSHAT, CDR2 FNYEAQ (reference sequence). The CDR3 is 15 residues long. CDR3 region: CASSSSGGAVDTQYF. The CDR3 DNA follows: TGTGCTAGCAGCTCTAGCGGGGGGGCTGTAGATACGCAGTATTTT.